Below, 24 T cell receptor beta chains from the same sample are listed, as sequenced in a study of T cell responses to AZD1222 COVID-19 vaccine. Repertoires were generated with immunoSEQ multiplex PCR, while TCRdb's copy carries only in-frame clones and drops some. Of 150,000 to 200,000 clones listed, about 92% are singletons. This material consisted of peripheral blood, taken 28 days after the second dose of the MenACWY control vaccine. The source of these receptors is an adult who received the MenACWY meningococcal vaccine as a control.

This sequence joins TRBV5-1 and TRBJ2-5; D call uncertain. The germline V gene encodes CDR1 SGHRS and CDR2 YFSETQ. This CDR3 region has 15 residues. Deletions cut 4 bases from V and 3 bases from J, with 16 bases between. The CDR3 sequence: CASSPTGSLEETQYF. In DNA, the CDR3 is TGCGCCAGCAGCCCTACCGGGTCCTTAGAAGAGACCCAGTACTTC.

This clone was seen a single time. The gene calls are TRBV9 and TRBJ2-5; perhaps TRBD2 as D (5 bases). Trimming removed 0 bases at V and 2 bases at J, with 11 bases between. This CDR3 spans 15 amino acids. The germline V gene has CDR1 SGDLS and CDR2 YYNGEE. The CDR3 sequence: CASSVDMREQETQYF. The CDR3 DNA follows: TGTGCCAGCAGCGTAGATATGAGGGAACAAGAGACCCAGTACTTC.

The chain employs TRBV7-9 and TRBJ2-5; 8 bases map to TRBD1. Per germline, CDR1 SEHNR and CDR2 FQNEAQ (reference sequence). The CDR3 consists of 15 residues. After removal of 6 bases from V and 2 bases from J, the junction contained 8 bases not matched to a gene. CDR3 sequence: CASSPRTGLQETQYF. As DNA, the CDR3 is TGTGCCAGCAGTCCGCGGACAGGGCTACAAGAGACCCAGTACTTC.

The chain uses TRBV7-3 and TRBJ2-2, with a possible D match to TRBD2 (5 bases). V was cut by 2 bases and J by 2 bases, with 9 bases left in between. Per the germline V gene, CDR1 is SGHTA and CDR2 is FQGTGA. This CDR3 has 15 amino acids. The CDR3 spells CASSLGRHNTGELFF. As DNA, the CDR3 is TGTGCCAGCAGCTTAGGGAGACACAACACCGGGGAGCTGTTTTTT.

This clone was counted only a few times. CDR3 in DNA: TGTGCCAGTAGCGGGGATAGGGGGCTTCTTAAGCGGTATGAGCAGTTCTTC. Translation: CASSGDRGLLKRYEQFF. The V call is TRBV19, the J call TRBJ2-1, with 7 bases matching TRBD1. The CDR3 runs 17 residues. The germline V gene has CDR1 LNHDA and CDR2 SQIVND (reference sequence). V gave up 6 bases and J gave up 8 bases; unmatched junction bases: 19.

This CDR3 is CASGVYREQLDSPLHF. The CDR3 DNA reads TGTGCCAGCGGCGTCTACAGGGAGCAATTGGATTCACCCCTCCACTTT. The rearrangement uses TRBV28 and TRBJ1-6; TRBD1 is a possible D gene (6 bases). CDR3 size: 16 residues. The V gene lost 8 bases and the J gene lost 8 bases, with 22 bases spanning the gap. Germline values: CDR1 MDHEN, CDR2 SYDVKM.

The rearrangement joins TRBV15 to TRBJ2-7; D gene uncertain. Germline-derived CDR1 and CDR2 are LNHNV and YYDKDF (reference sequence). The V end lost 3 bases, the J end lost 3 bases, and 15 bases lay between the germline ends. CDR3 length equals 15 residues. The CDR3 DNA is TGTGCCACCAGCAGCATAAACGACGGTCACTACGAGCAGTACTTC. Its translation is CATSSINDGHYEQYF.

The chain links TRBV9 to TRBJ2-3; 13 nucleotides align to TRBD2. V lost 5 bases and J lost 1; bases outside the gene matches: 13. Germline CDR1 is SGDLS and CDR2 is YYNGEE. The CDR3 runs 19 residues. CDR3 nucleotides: TGTGCCAGCAGTTCGGGACTAGCGGGACCGGTTGTGGGCACAGATACGCAGTATTTT. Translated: CASSSGLAGPVVGTDTQYF.

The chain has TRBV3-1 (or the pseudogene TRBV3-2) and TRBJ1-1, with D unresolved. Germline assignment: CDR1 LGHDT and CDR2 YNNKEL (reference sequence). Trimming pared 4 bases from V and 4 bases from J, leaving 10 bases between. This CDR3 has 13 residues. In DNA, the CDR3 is TGTGCCAGCAGCCTGTTCGCCAGCACTGAAGCTTTCTTT. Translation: CASSLFASTEAFF.

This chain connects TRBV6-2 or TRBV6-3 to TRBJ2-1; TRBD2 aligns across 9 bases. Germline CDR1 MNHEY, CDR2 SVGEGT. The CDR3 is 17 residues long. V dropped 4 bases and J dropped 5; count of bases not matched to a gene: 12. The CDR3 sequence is CASSFYSGRGGNNEQFF. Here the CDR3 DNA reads TGTGCCAGCAGTTTCTATAGCGGGAGAGGCGGCAACAATGAGCAGTTCTTC.

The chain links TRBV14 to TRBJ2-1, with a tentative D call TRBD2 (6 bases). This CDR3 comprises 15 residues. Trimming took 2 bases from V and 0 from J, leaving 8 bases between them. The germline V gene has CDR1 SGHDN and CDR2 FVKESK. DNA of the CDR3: TGTGCCAGCAGCCAACGGGGACTCTCCTACAATGAGCAGTTCTTC. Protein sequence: CASSQRGLSYNEQFF.

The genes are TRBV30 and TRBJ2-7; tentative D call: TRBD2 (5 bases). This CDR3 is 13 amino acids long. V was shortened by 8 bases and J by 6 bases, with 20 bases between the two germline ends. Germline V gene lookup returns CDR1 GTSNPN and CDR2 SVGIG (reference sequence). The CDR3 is CAGTRTTILEQYF. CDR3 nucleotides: TGTGCCGGTACCCGGACGACTATCCTCGAGCAGTACTTC.

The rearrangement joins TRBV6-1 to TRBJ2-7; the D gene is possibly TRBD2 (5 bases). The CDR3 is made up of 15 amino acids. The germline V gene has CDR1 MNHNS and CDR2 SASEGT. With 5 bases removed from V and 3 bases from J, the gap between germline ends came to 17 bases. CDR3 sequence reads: CASSSQEADYYEQYF. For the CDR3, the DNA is TGTGCCAGCAGTTCCCAGGAGGCAGACTACTACGAGCAGTACTTC.

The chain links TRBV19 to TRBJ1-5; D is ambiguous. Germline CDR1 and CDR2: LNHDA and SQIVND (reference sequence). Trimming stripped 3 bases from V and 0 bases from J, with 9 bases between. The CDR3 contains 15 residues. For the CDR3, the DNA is TGTGCCAGTAGTATCGTGGGGAATAGCAATCAGCCCCAGCATTTT. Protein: CASSIVGNSNQPQHF.

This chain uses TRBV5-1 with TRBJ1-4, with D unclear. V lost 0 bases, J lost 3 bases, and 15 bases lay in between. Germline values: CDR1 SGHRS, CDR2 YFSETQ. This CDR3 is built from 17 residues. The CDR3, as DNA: TGCGCCAGCAGCTTGGGACGGAGGGATGGACCTAATGAAAAACTGTTTTTT. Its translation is CASSLGRRDGPNEKLFF.

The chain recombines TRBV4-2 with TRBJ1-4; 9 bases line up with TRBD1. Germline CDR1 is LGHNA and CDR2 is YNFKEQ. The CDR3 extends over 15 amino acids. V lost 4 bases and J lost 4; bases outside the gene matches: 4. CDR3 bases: TGTGCCAGCAGCCGCGAGGGACAGGGTAATGAAAAACTGTTTTTT. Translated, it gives CASSREGQGNEKLFF.

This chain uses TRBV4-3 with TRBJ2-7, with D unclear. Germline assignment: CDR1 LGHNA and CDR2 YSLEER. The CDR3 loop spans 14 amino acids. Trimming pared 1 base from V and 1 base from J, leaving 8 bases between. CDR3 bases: TGCGCCAGCAGCCAAGGGCTGCTTTCCTACGAGCAGTACTTC. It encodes CASSQGLLSYEQYF.

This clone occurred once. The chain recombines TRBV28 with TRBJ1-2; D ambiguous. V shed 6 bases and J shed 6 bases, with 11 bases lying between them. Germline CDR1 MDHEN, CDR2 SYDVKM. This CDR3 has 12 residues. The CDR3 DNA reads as TGTGCCAGCAGAAACCCCCAGGATGGCTACACCTTC. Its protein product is CASRNPQDGYTF.

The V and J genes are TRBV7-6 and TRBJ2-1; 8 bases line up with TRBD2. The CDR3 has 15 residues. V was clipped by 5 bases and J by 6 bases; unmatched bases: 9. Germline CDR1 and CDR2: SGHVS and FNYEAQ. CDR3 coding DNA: TGTGCCAGCAGCCCCGGGGGGGGAGTTCGCAATGAGCAGTTCTTC. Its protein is CASSPGGGVRNEQFF. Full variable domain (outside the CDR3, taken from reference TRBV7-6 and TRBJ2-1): GAGVSQSPRYKVTKRGQDVALRCDPISGHVSLYWYRQALGQGPEFLTYFNYEAQQDKSGLPNDRFSAERPEGSISTLTIQRTEQRDSAMYRCASSPGGGVRNEQFFGPGTRLTVL.

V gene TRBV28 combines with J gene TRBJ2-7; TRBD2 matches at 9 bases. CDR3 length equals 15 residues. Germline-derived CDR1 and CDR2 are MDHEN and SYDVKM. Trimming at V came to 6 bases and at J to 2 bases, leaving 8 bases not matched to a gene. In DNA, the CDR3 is TGTGCCAGCAGCTCGATAGCGGGAGTAACCTACGAGCAGTACTTC. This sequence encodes CASSSIAGVTYEQYF. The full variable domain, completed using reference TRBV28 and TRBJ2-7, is DVKVTQSSRYLVKRTGEKVFLECVQDMDHENMFWYRQDPGLGLRLIYFSYDVKMKEKGDIPEGYSVSREKKERFSLILESASTNQTSMYLCASSSIAGVTYEQYFGPGTRLTVT.

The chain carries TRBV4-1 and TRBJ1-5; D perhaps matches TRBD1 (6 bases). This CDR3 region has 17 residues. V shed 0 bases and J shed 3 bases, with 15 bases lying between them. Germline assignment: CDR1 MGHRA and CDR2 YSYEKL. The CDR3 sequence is CASSQDAGQNHNQPQHF. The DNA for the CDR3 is TGCGCCAGCAGCCAAGATGCGGGACAAAATCACAATCAGCCCCAGCATTTT.

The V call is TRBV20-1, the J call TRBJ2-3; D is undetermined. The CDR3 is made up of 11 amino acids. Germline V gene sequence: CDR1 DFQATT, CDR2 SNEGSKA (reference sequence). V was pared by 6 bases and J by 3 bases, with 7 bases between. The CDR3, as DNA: TGCAGTGCGTCCCAGACAGATACGCAGTATTTT. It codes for CSASQTDTQYF.

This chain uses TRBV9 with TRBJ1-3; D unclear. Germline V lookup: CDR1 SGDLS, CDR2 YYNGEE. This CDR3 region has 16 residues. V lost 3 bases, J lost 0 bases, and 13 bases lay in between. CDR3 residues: CASSARTDRSGNTIYF. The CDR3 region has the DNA TGTGCCAGCAGCGCTAGGACGGATCGCTCTGGAAACACCATATATTTT.

The CDR3 protein is CSAWASANEKLFF. CDR3 sequence (DNA): TGCAGCGCCTGGGCCAGCGCTAATGAAAAACTGTTTTTT. The chain is built from TRBV29-1 and TRBJ1-4; D gene unclear. V was cut by 7 bases and J by 3 bases, with 12 bases left in between. Germline-derived CDR1 and CDR2 are SQVTM and ANQGSEA. The CDR3 is made up of 13 amino acids.